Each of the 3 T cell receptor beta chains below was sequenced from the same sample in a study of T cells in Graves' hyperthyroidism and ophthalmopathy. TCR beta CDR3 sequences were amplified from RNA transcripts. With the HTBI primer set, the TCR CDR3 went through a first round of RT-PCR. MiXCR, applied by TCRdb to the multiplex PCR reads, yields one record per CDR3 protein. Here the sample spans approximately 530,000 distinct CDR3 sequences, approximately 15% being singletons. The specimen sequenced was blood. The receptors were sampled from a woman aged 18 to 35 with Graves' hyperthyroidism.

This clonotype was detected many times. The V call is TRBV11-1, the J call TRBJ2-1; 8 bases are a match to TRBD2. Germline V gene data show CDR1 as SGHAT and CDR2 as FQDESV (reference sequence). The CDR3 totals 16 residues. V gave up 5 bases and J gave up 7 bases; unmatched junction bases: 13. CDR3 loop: CASSPGGAGVRNEQFF. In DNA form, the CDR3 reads TGTGCCAGCAGCCCGGGTGGAGCGGGGGTGCGGAATGAGCAGTTCTTC.

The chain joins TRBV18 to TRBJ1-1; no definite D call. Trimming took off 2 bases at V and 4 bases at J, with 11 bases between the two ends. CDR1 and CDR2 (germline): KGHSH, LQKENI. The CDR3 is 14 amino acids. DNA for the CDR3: TGTGCCAGCTCACCAGACGGGAGGGTCACTGAAGCTTTCTTT. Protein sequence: CASSPDGRVTEAFF.

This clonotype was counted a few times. This CDR3 is CASSVVAKDTGELFF. Written as DNA, the CDR3 is TGTGCCAGCAGCGTAGTAGCGAAGGACACCGGGGAGCTGTTTTTT. The chain joins TRBV9 to TRBJ2-2, with D perhaps matching TRBD2 (5 bases). V lost 0 bases to trimming and J lost 3 bases, with 9 bases between them. Germline V CDR1 and CDR2: SGDLS, YYNGEE. The CDR3 is 15 amino acids.